The source of this TCR beta chain is a study of regulatory T cells in long-lasting Graves disease. Time point: newly diagnosed GD, antithyroid drugs for less than 3 months. The TCR library was made from RNA that had been extracted from PBMCs in TRIzol. Construction of TCR beta libraries relied on iRepertoire HTBI primers and on Arm-PCR targeting CDR3 regions. TCRdb redid the calling of the multiplex PCR reads with MiXCR, one entry per CDR3 protein. The sample lists 540,000 or so distinct CDR3 sequences, approximately 13% occurring once. The CDR3 consists of 15 residues. Germline assignment: CDR1 MGHRA and CDR2 YSYEKL. V was pared by 1 base and J by 5 bases, with 15 bases between. Separately, the same data were catalogued under a study of T cells in Graves' hyperthyroidism and ophthalmopathy.

The sequence came from a man aged 30 to 45 with Graves disease. This rearrangement joins TRBV4-1 to TRBJ2-7; possibly TRBD2 for D (6 bases). The sample consisted of peripheral blood mononuclear cells (PBMCs), taken at new diagnosis, from a patient treated with antithyroid drugs. This CDR3 reads CASSQGRERFHEQYF. The CDR3 DNA sequence: TGCGCCAGCAGCCAAGGGAGGGAAAGATTCCACGAGCAGTACTTC.